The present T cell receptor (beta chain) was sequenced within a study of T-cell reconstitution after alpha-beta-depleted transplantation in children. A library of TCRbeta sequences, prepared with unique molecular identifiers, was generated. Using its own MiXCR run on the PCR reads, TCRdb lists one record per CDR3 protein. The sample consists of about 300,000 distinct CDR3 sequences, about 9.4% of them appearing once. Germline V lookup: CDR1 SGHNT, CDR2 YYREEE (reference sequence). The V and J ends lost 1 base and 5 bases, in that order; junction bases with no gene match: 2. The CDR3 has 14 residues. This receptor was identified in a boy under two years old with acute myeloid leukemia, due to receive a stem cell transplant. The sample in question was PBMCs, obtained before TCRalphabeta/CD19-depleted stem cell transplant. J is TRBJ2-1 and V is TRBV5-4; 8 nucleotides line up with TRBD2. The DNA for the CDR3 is TGTGCCAGCAGCTTGACACTAGCGGACAATGAGCAGTTCTTC. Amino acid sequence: CASSLTLADNEQFF.